This TCR beta chain is from a study of blood T cell repertoires in COVID-19. Data came from immunoSEQ multiplex PCR; TCRdb stores just in-frame clones and leaves some out. The sample lists about 85,000 clones, almost 90% occurring once. The sequence came from a woman of 80 years or more with active or convalescent COVID-19. Sequenced material: peripheral blood.

DNA for the CDR3: TGTGCCAGCAGTCTCGAGAGCGCCAGCTCCTATAATTCACCCCTCCACTTT. As protein: CASSLESASSYNSPLHF. The chain combines TRBV2 with TRBJ1-6; D ambiguous. The CDR3 is 17 residues long. V lost 5 bases to trimming and J lost 0 bases, with 14 bases between them. CDR1 is SNHLY and CDR2 is FYNNEI in the germline V gene.